Shown below are 18 T cell receptor beta chains from a single sample sequenced in a study of CD8 T cells in ankylosing spondylitis. TCRdb ran MiXCR on the 5' RACE reads and lists one entry per CDR3 protein. The data hold around 180,000 distinct CDR3 sequences, with 10% to 15% observed a single time. Sequencing input: blood, either unsorted or a sorted T cell fraction (not recorded which). All receptors come from a female donor with ankylosing spondylitis or in good health (not recorded which).

This clonotype was seen more than once but under ten times. This chain connects TRBV28 to TRBJ1-1; D is unclear. The V gene lost 5 bases and the J gene lost 1 base, with 17 bases spanning the gap. The CDR3 is made up of 16 amino acids. Germline CDR1 reads MDHEN; CDR2 reads SYDVKM. The CDR3 loop is CASSNPRTGQNTEAFF. As DNA, the CDR3 is TGTGCCAGCAGTAACCCCAGGACGGGTCAGAACACTGAAGCTTTCTTT.

The table lists this clonotype with many counts. The V call is TRBV20-1, the J call TRBJ1-5, with a tentative D call TRBD1 (5 bases). Germline values: CDR1 DFQATT, CDR2 SNEGSKA (reference sequence). The V gene lost 2 bases and the J gene lost 5 bases, with 16 bases spanning the gap. The CDR3 spans 15 residues. This chain's CDR3 is CSARRSLMGDQPQHF. DNA of the CDR3: TGCAGTGCTAGACGCTCGTTGATGGGGGATCAGCCCCAGCATTTT.

The chain employs TRBV30 and TRBJ1-4; 8 bases are shared with TRBD1. The germline V gene encodes CDR1 GTSNPN and CDR2 SVGIG (reference sequence). The CDR3 is made up of 12 amino acids. The J segment lost 12 bases and the V segment lost 3 bases, leaving 6 bases of the junction unmatched. CDR3 sequence reads: CAWRTGAAELFF. DNA of the CDR3: TGTGCCTGGAGGACAGGGGCGGCGGAACTGTTTTTT.

This clonotype occurred a few times. The chain couples TRBV20-1 to TRBJ1-1; D uncertain. V was trimmed by 6 bases and J by 8 bases, leaving 16 bases between them. Per the germline V gene, CDR1 is DFQATT and CDR2 is SNEGSKA (reference sequence). The CDR3 contains 12 residues. CDR3 in DNA: TGCAGTGCCCAAACCCTGAGACTAGAAGCTTTCTTT. Residues: CSAQTLRLEAFF.

This clonotype came up many times. CDR3 DNA sequence: TGTGCCAGCAGCCCGGGACAGGGGTTGGACACTGAAGCTTTCTTT. It translates to CASSPGQGLDTEAFF. The chain carries TRBV6-2 or TRBV6-3 and TRBJ1-1; 10 positions agree with TRBD1. V trimming: 6 bases; J trimming: 3 bases; junction bases outside the gene matches: 7. Germline lookup yields CDR1 MNHEY and CDR2 SVGEGT. This CDR3 has 15 residues.

Many counts were recorded for this clonotype. This sequence joins TRBV11-1 and TRBJ2-1; tentative D call: TRBD2 (5 bases). Germline CDR1 SGHAT, CDR2 FQDESV (reference sequence). The CDR3 spans 14 residues. V lost 6 bases and J lost 6, with 15 bases in between. DNA of the CDR3: TGTGCCAGCAGTACCCAGGCGGGCGGCAATGAGCAGTTCTTC. It specifies CASSTQAGGNEQFF.

This clonotype was counted many times. The chain has TRBV18 and TRBJ1-2; 9 bases agree with TRBD1. Germline V gives CDR1 KGHSH, CDR2 LQKENI. The CDR3 is 15 residues long. V lost 0 bases and J lost 6; bases outside the gene matches: 5. In DNA, the CDR3 is TGTGCCAGCTCACCACCAGGACAGGGGAGGAATGGCTACACCTTC. Residues: CASSPPGQGRNGYTF.

This clonotype was detected many times. V usage is TRBV29-1 and J usage is TRBJ2-1; 11 positions match TRBD1. V lost 6 bases, J lost 9 bases, and 13 bases stayed unmatched. From germline, CDR1 is SQVTM and CDR2 ANQGSEA. The CDR3 totals 15 residues. CDR3 sequence (DNA): TGCAGCGTAGCAATAGGGACAGGGGGAGTTGGTGAGCAGTTCTTC. It specifies CSVAIGTGGVGEQFF.

This rearrangement joins TRBV2 to TRBJ1-1; D uncertain. Germline V gives CDR1 SNHLY, CDR2 FYNNEI. The CDR3 is 13 amino acids. V was shortened by 6 bases and J by 4 bases, with 12 bases between the two germline ends. CDR3 in DNA: TGTGCCAGCAGCTCGGCGACCATCACTGAAGCTTTCTTT. Residues: CASSSATITEAFF.

This clonotype was detected only a few times. The chain links TRBV7-8 to TRBJ2-5; D possibly corresponds to TRBD1 (6 bases). Germline-derived CDR1 and CDR2 are SGHVS and FQNEAQ. Trimming took off 11 bases at V and 2 bases at J, with 15 bases between the two ends. This CDR3 comprises 13 residues. CDR3 coding DNA: TGTGCCGCCCGAACAGGGATTCAAGAGACCCAGTACTTC. This gives the protein CAARTGIQETQYF.

This clonotype was seen repeatedly, ten times or more. The chain employs TRBV3-1 and TRBJ2-4; TRBD1 agrees at 9 bases. There are 16 residues in the CDR3. Trimming at V came to 6 bases and at J to 8 bases, leaving 14 bases not matched to a gene. The germline gives CDR1 LGHDT, CDR2 YNNKEL (reference sequence). CDR3 bases: TGTGCCAGCAGTCACACCGGGACAGGGAATCAAGACATTCAGTACTTC. It yields the protein CASSHTGTGNQDIQYF.

Comment on this clonotype: The junction and the germline gene differ at one end; a read error may be behind it. V gene TRBV7-2 combines with J gene TRBJ2-7, with 14 nucleotides matching TRBD2. The CDR3 loop spans 18 amino acids. Germline V gene sequence: CDR1 SGHTA, CDR2 FQGNSA. The CDR3, as DNA: TGTGCCACCAGCCAATCCGGACTAGCGGGAGGTCGCTCCTACGAGCAGTACTTC. This gives the protein CATSQSGLAGGRSYEQYF.

The table lists this clonotype with many counts. This rearrangement joins TRBV5-1 to TRBJ1-3; TRBD1 agrees at 7 bases. Losses at the gene ends were 4 bases for V and 0 bases for J; bases not matched to a gene: 7. This CDR3 is 16 amino acids long. CDR1 SGHRS and CDR2 YFSETQ come from the germline V gene. The CDR3 coding sequence is TGCGCCAGCAGCGGGGGACAGCTCCTCTCTGGAAACACCATATATTTT. This sequence encodes CASSGGQLLSGNTIYF.

In regard to this clonotype: Just one base apart from a much larger clone, this may be a read error. CDR3 nucleotides: TGCGTCAGCAGCTTAACGGTGGGGACCCCAGGCGGGGAGCTGTTTTTT. As protein: CVSSLTVGTPGGELFF. The genes are TRBV5-1 and TRBJ2-2; D tentatively fits TRBD1 or TRBD2 (5 bases each). Germline V lookup: CDR1 SGHRS, CDR2 YFSETQ. The CDR3 is 16 residues long.

This clonotype was detected many times. V gene TRBV20-1 combines with J gene TRBJ2-3; D unresolved. Germline CDR1 DFQATT, CDR2 SNEGSKA (reference sequence). This CDR3 is built from 10 residues. Deletions cut 3 bases from V and 4 bases from J, with 2 bases between. As DNA, the CDR3 is TGCAGTGCTAGCGCAGATACGCAGTATTTT. Protein: CSASADTQYF.

In its sample, this clonotype was seen many times. The rearrangement joins TRBV11-1 to TRBJ2-7; TRBD1 aligns across 8 bases. Trimming took 1 base from V and 3 from J; bases not matched to a gene: 8. The CDR3 is 16 amino acids. Germline CDR1 is SGHAT and CDR2 is FQDESV (reference sequence). The CDR3 sequence is CASSLGPGQVNYEQYF. The CDR3 DNA reads TGTGCCAGCAGCTTAGGACCGGGACAGGTGAACTACGAGCAGTACTTC.

In its sample, this clonotype was seen many times. The genes are TRBV5-1 and TRBJ1-2; tentatively, D is TRBD1 (5 bases). V gave up 0 bases and J gave up 4 bases, with 13 bases separating them. Germline V gene lookup returns CDR1 SGHRS and CDR2 YFSETQ. This CDR3 comprises 15 residues. CDR3 loop: CASSLELAGPYGYTF. As DNA, the CDR3 is TGCGCCAGCAGCTTGGAACTAGCAGGGCCCTATGGCTACACCTTC.

This clonotype was recorded a few times. The chain uses TRBV6-1 and TRBJ1-4, with D unresolved. This CDR3 comprises 13 residues. Per germline, CDR1 MNHNS and CDR2 SASEGT. Trimming pared 6 bases from V and 3 bases from J, leaving 8 bases between. DNA of the CDR3: TGTGCCAGCAGACAGAGATCTAATGAAAAACTGTTTTTT. Encoded protein: CASRQRSNEKLFF.